This T cell receptor (beta chain) appears in the sequencing data of a study of cytomegalovirus exposure and HLA in healthy donors. General study results and limits: By HLA locus, TCR association rates varied in a later analysis, with DRB1 showing the most and HLA-C the fewest.

60 Vbeta and 13 Jbeta primers were used in PCR. Generated by immunoSEQ multiplex PCR, the TCRdb table keeps only in-frame clones and is missing some. Seen in this sample are around 210,000 clones; the ten most common clones hold approximately 1%. Regarding this clone: Its antigen is currently unknown.

The TCR sequence derives from a woman in her 30s in good health and CMV-seropositive. Sequenced sample: PBMCs.

The CDR3 loop reads CAISDSAEVSYF. CDR3 coding DNA: TGTGCCATCAGTGACAGCGCCGAAGTCTCTTACTTC. The rearrangement uses TRBV10-3 and TRBJ2-4; the D is unclear. Germline V lookup: CDR1 ENHRY, CDR2 SYGVKD. The CDR3 length is 12 residues. Trimming took off 3 bases at V and 16 bases at J, with 16 bases between the two ends.